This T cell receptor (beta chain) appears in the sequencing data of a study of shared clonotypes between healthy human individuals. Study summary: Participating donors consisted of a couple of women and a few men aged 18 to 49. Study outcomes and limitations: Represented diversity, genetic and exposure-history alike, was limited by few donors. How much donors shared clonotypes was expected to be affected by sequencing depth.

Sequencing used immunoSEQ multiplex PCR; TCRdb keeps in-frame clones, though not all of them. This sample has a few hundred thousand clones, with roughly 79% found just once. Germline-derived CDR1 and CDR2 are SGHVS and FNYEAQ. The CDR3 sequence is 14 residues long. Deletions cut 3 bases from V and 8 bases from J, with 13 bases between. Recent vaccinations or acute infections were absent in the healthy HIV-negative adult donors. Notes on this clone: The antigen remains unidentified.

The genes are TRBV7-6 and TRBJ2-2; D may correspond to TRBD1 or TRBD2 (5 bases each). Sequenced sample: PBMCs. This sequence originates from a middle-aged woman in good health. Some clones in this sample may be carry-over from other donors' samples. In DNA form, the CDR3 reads TGTGCCAGCAGCTTGAGAGGGACGGTGGGGGAGCTGTTTTTT. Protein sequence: CASSLRGTVGELFF.